This T cell receptor beta chain is drawn from a study of T-cell reconstitution after alpha-beta-depleted transplantation in children. This clonotype turned up a few times. The germline V gene has CDR1 DFQATT and CDR2 SNEGSKA (reference sequence). The CDR3 is made up of 16 amino acids. The V end lost 0 bases, the J end lost 3 bases, and 12 bases lay between the germline ends. Unique molecular identifiers were used to barcode this TCRbeta library. TCRdb processed the PCR reads anew with MiXCR; each CDR3 protein has one entry. The sample yields 540,000 or so distinct CDR3 sequences, under 25% seen once. J is TRBJ1-6 and V is TRBV20-1; weak D call: TRBD1 (6 bases). The TCR was taken from a boy in the first two years of life who had a stem cell transplant for acute myeloid leukemia, so the T cells may come from the graft donor. The material sequenced was PBMCs, mostly from graft donor cells, taken 360 days after TCRalphabeta/CD19-depleted stem cell transplant. The CDR3 region has the DNA TGCAGTGCTAGAGAACCAGGGGCGGGCTATAATTCACCCCTCCACTTT. It codes for CSAREPGAGYNSPLHF.